The clone carrying this T cell receptor beta chain was counted only a few times. Its antigen is unknown. J lost 0 bases, V lost 1 base, and 4 bases had no gene match. The CDR3 runs 18 residues. Researchers prepared the TCRbeta library using unique molecular identifiers, the study reports. TCRdb re-derived calls from the PCR reads in MiXCR, one entry per CDR3 protein. This sample has around 180,000 distinct CDR3 sequences, with over 8.5% found just once. These data originate in a study of T-cell reconstitution after alpha-beta-depleted transplantation in children. The study's findings and limits: Alpha-beta T cells about two months after transplant reportedly derived from several hundred expanded graft clones.

The sequenced sample was PBMCs, obtained before TCRalphabeta/CD19-depleted stem cell transplant. The sequence was collected from a boy aged 2 to 10 with acute myeloid leukemia, due to receive a stem cell transplant. V gene TRBV12-3 or TRBV12-4 combines with J gene TRBJ2-1; 12 positions match TRBD2. CDR3 coding DNA: TGTGCCAGCAGTTTAGATGGACTAGCGGGAACCTCCTACAATGAGCAGTTCTTC. Amino acids: CASSLDGLAGTSYNEQFF.